This T cell receptor (beta chain) was captured in a study of shared clonotypes between healthy human individuals. Study-level points and caveats: Several donors held about 5% of naive CD4 clonotypes in common.

There are 12 residues in the CDR3. Trimming shortened V by 1 base and J by 5 bases, and 5 bases separated the two germline ends. Germline V gives CDR1 SGHAT, CDR2 FQNNGV. Sequencing was performed with immunoSEQ multiplex PCR; in TCRdb, only in-frame clones are kept and a portion is missing. The sample lists some 2.1 million clones, roughly 95% occurring once. Regarding this clone: Its antigen is unknown. The same CDR3 is also encoded by other DNA sequences in this sample.

Positively selected for CCR7, the CD45RO-negative cells used as naive CD8 cells excluded terminally differentiated effector memory CD45RA+ cells. The V gene is TRBV11-2, the J gene TRBJ2-5; D is unclear. Sequencing used naive CD8+ T cells sorted from blood. The clonotype originates from a man aged 18 to 30 in good health. CDR3 residues: CASSLVGETQYF. The DNA of the CDR3 is TGTGCCAGCAGCTTAGTGGGGGAGACCCAGTACTTC.